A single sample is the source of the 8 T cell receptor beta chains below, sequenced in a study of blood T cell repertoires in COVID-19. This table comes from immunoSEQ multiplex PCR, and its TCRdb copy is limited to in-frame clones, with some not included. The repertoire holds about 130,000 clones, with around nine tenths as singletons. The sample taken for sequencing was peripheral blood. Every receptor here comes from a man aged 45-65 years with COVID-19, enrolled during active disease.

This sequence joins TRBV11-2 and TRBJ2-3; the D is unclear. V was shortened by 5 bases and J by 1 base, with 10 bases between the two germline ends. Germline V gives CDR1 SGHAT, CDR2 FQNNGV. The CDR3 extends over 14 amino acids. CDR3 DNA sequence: TGTGCCAGCAGCCCAAGCTTTGGCACAGATACGCAGTATTTT. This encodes CASSPSFGTDTQYF. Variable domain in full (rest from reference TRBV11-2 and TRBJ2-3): EAGVAQSPRYKIIEKRQSVAFWCNPISGHATLYWYQQILGQGPKLLIQFQNNGVVDDSQLPKDRFSAERLKGVDSTLKIQPAKLEDSAVYLCASSPSFGTDTQYFGPGTRLTVL.

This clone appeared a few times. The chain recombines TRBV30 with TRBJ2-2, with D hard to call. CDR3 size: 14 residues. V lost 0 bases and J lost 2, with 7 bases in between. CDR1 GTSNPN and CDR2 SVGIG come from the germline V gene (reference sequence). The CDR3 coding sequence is TGTGCCTGGAGTGTAAGACTCAACACCGGGGAGCTGTTTTTT. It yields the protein CAWSVRLNTGELFF.

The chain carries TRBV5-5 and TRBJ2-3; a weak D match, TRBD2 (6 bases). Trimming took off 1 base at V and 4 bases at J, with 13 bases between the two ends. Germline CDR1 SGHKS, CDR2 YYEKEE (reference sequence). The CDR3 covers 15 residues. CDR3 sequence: CASSLPGGTADTQYF. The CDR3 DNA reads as TGTGCCAGCAGCTTGCCGGGCGGGACCGCAGATACGCAGTATTTT.

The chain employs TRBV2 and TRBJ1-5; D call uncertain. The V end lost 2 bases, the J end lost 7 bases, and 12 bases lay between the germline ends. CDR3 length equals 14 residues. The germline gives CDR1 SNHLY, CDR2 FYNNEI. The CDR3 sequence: CASSETRGAQPQHF. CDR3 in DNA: TGTGCCAGCAGTGAAACGCGGGGTGCCCAGCCCCAGCATTTT.

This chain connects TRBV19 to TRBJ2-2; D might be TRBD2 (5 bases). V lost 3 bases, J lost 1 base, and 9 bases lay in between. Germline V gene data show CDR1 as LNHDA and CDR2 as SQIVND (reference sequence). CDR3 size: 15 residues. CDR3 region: CASSMAGVNTGELFF. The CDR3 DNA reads TGTGCCAGTAGTATGGCGGGCGTGAACACCGGGGAGCTGTTTTTT.

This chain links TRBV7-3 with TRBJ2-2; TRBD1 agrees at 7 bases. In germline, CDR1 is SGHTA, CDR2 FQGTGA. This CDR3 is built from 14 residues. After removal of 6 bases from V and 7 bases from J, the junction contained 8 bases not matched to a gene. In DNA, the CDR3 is TGTGCCAGCAGACTAGGGGGCGCAGGCGGGGAGCTGTTTTTT. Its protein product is CASRLGGAGGELFF.

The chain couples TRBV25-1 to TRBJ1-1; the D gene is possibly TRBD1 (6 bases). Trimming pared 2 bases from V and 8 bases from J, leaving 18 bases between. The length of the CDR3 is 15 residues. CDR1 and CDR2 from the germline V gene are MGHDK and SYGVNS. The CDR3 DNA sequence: TGTGCCAGCAGTGAAAGCTTCCGGACAGTCGAAGAAGCTTTCTTT. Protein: CASSESFRTVEEAFF.

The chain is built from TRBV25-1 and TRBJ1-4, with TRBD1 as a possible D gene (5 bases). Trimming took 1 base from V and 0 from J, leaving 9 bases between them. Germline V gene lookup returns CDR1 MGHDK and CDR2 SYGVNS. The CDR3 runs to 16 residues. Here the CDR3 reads CASSEWGGATNEKLFF. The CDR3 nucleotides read TGTGCCAGCAGTGAATGGGGGGGAGCAACTAATGAAAAACTGTTTTTT.